This TCR beta chain was profiled in a study of early T cells in non-severe SARS-CoV-2 infection. This clonotype was counted ten times or more. A single record per CDR3 protein comes from TCRdb applying MiXCR to the 5' RACE reads. Of about 55,000 distinct CDR3 sequences listed, 6.6% were seen once; the top ten hold roughly 5%. The sample was whole blood, taken at baseline. This clonotype originated in an adult who was a healthcare worker with PCR-confirmed SARS-CoV-2 infection or an uninfected control (not recorded which).

The CDR3 nucleotides read TGTGCCAGCAGCCACAACCGGGACGGGAGCTCCTACGAGCAGTACTTC. Protein: CASSHNRDGSSYEQYF. The gene calls are TRBV3-2 and TRBJ2-7; TRBD1 reflects the table's D call only, with no check against the DNA. TRBV3-2 is a known pseudogene. This CDR3 has 16 amino acids.